One and the same sample provided the 21 T cell receptor beta chains below, sequenced in a study of T cell repertoires in cytomegalovirus infection. The antigens for these receptors are not known. In TCRdb, the reads were re-called with MiXCR into one record per CDR3 protein. The repertoire holds some 110,000 distinct CDR3 sequences, with around 30% as singletons. The starting material was CD8+ T cells from cultured PBMCs, obtained from culture after CMV antigen stimulation. The receptor source for this set is a human donor in good health (CMV status not recorded). Some clones in this sample may be carry-over from other donors' samples.

This clonotype was counted only a few times. The chain couples TRBV19 to TRBJ1-6; D remains ambiguous. Looked up from germline, CDR1 is LNHDA and CDR2 is SQIVND (reference sequence). The length of the CDR3 is 13 residues. V dropped 5 bases and J dropped 9 bases, with 11 bases sitting between them. CDR3 loop: CASSPQARSPLHF. CDR3 sequence (DNA): TGTGCCAGTAGTCCTCAGGCTCGTTCACCCCTCCACTTT.

This clonotype was detected ten times or more. This chain links TRBV7-2 with TRBJ1-2; possible D gene TRBD1, 5 bases. The length of the CDR3 is 14 residues. Germline assignment: CDR1 SGHTA and CDR2 FQGNSA. With 2 bases removed from V and 2 bases from J, the gap between germline ends came to 9 bases. The CDR3 coding sequence is TGTGCCAGCAGCTTAACTGGGGGAAACTATGGCTACACCTTC. This translates into CASSLTGGNYGYTF.

The V gene is TRBV10-3, the J gene TRBJ1-1; tentative D call: TRBD1 (6 bases). V gave up 0 bases and J gave up 1 base, with 9 bases separating them. Germline V gives CDR1 ENHRY, CDR2 SYGVKD. This CDR3 is built from 15 residues. The CDR3 loop is CAISESGRGNTEAFF. CDR3 DNA: TGTGCCATCAGTGAGTCGGGCAGGGGGAACACTGAAGCTTTCTTT.

This clonotype was found once. The chain uses TRBV27 and TRBJ1-5; no definite D call. Trimming took 5 bases from V and 4 from J, leaving 9 bases between them. CDR1 is MNHEY, CDR2 SMNVEV, per germline (reference sequence). This CDR3 region has 13 residues. DNA for the CDR3: TGTGCCAGCAGTCGGGCCGAGAATCAGCCCCAGCATTTT. It encodes CASSRAENQPQHF.

V usage is TRBV5-6 and J usage is TRBJ2-3; 13 bases agree with TRBD2. The CDR3 is 15 amino acids. Germline CDR1 SGHDT, CDR2 YYEEEE. Trimming took 3 bases from V and 13 from J; bases not matched to a gene: 11. This CDR3 reads CASSSLTSGGPLEYF. CDR3 bases: TGTGCCAGCAGCTCATTGACTAGCGGGGGGCCCCTGGAGTATTTT.

The chain links TRBV12-3 or TRBV12-4 to TRBJ2-2; the D is unclear. The CDR3 is made up of 12 amino acids. The V end was cut by 6 bases, the J end by 7 bases, with 9 bases between. The CDR3 DNA is TGTGCCAGCAGCTACTCCGTCGGGGAGCTGTTTTTT. Translated, it gives CASSYSVGELFF.

This clonotype was detected once. This chain links TRBV12-5 with TRBJ1-5, with TRBD1 identical over 10 bases. V shed 1 base, J shed 2 bases, and the junction held 2 bases outside the gene matches. The CDR3 is 16 residues long. The germline V gene has CDR1 LGHNT and CDR2 FRNRAP. CDR3 DNA sequence: TGTGCTAGTGGTTTGGCCGGGACAGGGGGCAATCAGCCCCAGCATTTT. Its protein is CASGLAGTGGNQPQHF. The full variable domain, completed using reference TRBV12-5 and TRBJ1-5, is DARVTQTPRHKVTEMGQEVTMRCQPILGHNTVFWYRQTMMQGLELLAYFRNRAPLDDSGMPKDRFSAEMPDATLATLKIQPSEPRDSAVYFCASGLAGTGGNQPQHFGDGTRLSIL.

The chain carries TRBV7-6 and TRBJ2-2, with TRBD1 identical over 10 bases. Unmatched junction bases numbered 15, after V lost 4 bases and J lost 4 bases. The CDR3 sequence is 19 residues long. Germline assignment: CDR1 SGHVS and CDR2 FNYEAQ. As DNA, the CDR3 is TGTGCCAGCAGCTCGGGGGCCCGGGACAGGGGCCCTCTCACCGGGGAGCTGTTTTTT. The encoded protein is CASSSGARDRGPLTGELFF.

DNA of the CDR3: TGTGCCAGCAGTATACTAGCGGGGGACTACAATGAGCAGTTCTTC. Amino acids: CASSILAGDYNEQFF. V and J are TRBV6-2 or TRBV6-3 and TRBJ2-1; 11 nucleotides line up with TRBD2. The CDR3 has 15 amino acids. Germline loops: CDR1 MNHEY, CDR2 SVGEGT. Unmatched junction bases numbered 3, after V lost 5 bases and J lost 3 bases.

This clonotype was observed a handful of times. The rearrangement links TRBV6-1 to TRBJ1-2; D is undetermined. V was pared by 3 bases and J by 3 bases, with 14 bases between. The CDR3 length is 15 residues. Germline V CDR1 and CDR2: MNHNS, SASEGT. The chain's CDR3 is CASSEKQDPYYGYTF. For the CDR3, the DNA is TGTGCCAGCAGTGAGAAGCAGGATCCCTACTATGGCTACACCTTC.

The J gene is TRBJ2-7, the V gene TRBV11-2; TRBD2 matches 12 bases. The CDR3 runs 15 residues. CDR1 is SGHAT, CDR2 FQNNGV, per germline. V lost 5 bases to trimming and J lost 2 bases; unmatched junction nucleotides: 4. CDR3 DNA sequence: TGTGCCAGCAGCCTTACTAGCGGGGGGCCCTACGAGCAGTACTTC. Protein: CASSLTSGGPYEQYF.

There are a few counts of this clonotype. V is TRBV7-2 and J is TRBJ2-3; D gene unclear. The CDR3 sequence is 15 residues long. V gave up 1 base and J gave up 2 bases, with 10 bases separating them. Germline V gives CDR1 SGHTA, CDR2 FQGNSA. The DNA for the CDR3 is TGTGCCAGCAGCTTAGGGGCTTTGAACACAGATACGCAGTATTTT. Its protein is CASSLGALNTDTQYF. The entire variable domain, with the rest obtained from reference TRBV7-2 and TRBJ2-3, is as follows: GAGVSQSPSNKVTEKGKDVELRCDPISGHTALYWYRQSLGQGLEFLIYFQGNSAPDKSGLPSDRFSAERTGGSVSTLTIQRTQQEDSAVYLCASSLGALNTDTQYFGPGTRLTVL.

The rearrangement uses TRBV7-6 and TRBJ2-2; D possibly matches TRBD1 or TRBD2 (5 bases each). The germline gives CDR1 SGHVS, CDR2 FNYEAQ. The CDR3 is 18 residues long. The V gene lost 5 bases and the J gene lost 1 base, with 20 bases spanning the gap. CDR3 residues: CASSPRDREYLNTGELFF. CDR3 sequence (DNA): TGTGCCAGCAGCCCAAGGGACCGAGAATACCTGAACACCGGGGAGCTGTTTTTT.

The table lists this clonotype with many counts. The chain combines TRBV28 with TRBJ1-1; D possibly corresponds to TRBD1 (5 bases). This CDR3 has 14 residues. V was cut by 7 bases and J by 5 bases, with 17 bases left in between. Per the germline V gene, CDR1 is MDHEN and CDR2 is SYDVKM. Written as DNA, the CDR3 is TGTGCCAGCAAATCGGGGCAGGCAACTACTGAAGCTTTCTTT. It yields the protein CASKSGQATTEAFF.

The chain couples TRBV7-9 to TRBJ2-1, with no clear D. Looked up from germline, CDR1 is SEHNR and CDR2 is FQNEAQ (reference sequence). The ends were cut back, 1 base at V and 5 bases at J, with 6 bases in the middle. The CDR3 loop spans 13 amino acids. CDR3 sequence: CASSLGPDNEQFF. The CDR3 coding sequence is TGTGCCAGCAGCTTAGGTCCAGACAATGAGCAGTTCTTC.

This chain links TRBV12-3 or TRBV12-4 with TRBJ2-5; D call uncertain. This CDR3 has 15 residues. V was pared by 6 bases and J by 1 base, with 15 bases between. This CDR3 is CASSSRETSQETQYF. In DNA, the CDR3 is TGTGCCAGCAGCTCCCGTGAGACGTCCCAAGAGACCCAGTACTTC.

The V gene is TRBV5-4, the J gene TRBJ2-3; D is unclear. Trimming took 1 base from V and 4 from J, leaving 10 bases between them. The CDR3 has 14 amino acids. Germline-derived CDR1 and CDR2 are SGHNT and YYREEE (reference sequence). CDR3: CASSLKYVADTQYF. For the CDR3, the DNA is TGTGCCAGCAGCTTGAAATACGTGGCAGATACGCAGTATTTT.

The chain has TRBV29-1 and TRBJ1-5; D is unresolved. Germline CDR1 reads SQVTM; CDR2 reads ANQGSEA. CDR3 length: 13 amino acids. V was cut by 4 bases and J by 4 bases, with 11 bases left in between. CDR3 in amino acids: CSVVPDGNQPQHF. The CDR3 DNA reads TGCAGCGTTGTCCCGGATGGGAATCAGCCCCAGCATTTT.

This clonotype appeared many times. This chain uses TRBV20-1 with TRBJ1-5; 8 bases match TRBD1. J was trimmed by 0 bases and V by 6 bases; bases with no gene match: 16. The CDR3 runs to 18 residues. Germline loops: CDR1 DFQATT, CDR2 SNEGSKA (reference sequence). Written as DNA, the CDR3 is TGCAGTGCGCCCATTCACGGGACAGGACCTTATAGCAATCAGCCCCAGCATTTT. Its translation is CSAPIHGTGPYSNQPQHF.

This clonotype has more than one count but fewer than ten. The genes are TRBV6-6 and TRBJ1-2; D is undetermined. The germline V gene has CDR1 MNHNY and CDR2 SVGAGI (reference sequence). The CDR3 runs 14 residues. Between the trimmed V and J ends, which lost 8 bases and 0 bases, there was a span of 13 bases. The CDR3 reads CASLGTATNYGYTF. The CDR3 DNA reads as TGTGCCAGCCTCGGCACAGCCACTAACTATGGCTACACCTTC.

The chain couples TRBV10-3 to TRBJ2-7; D is ambiguous. V gave up 5 bases and J gave up 1 base, with 9 bases separating them. In germline, CDR1 is ENHRY, CDR2 SYGVKD. CDR3 length equals 13 residues. CDR3 sequence: CAISPGVSYEQYF. The CDR3 bases are TGTGCCATCAGTCCAGGCGTGTCCTACGAGCAGTACTTC.